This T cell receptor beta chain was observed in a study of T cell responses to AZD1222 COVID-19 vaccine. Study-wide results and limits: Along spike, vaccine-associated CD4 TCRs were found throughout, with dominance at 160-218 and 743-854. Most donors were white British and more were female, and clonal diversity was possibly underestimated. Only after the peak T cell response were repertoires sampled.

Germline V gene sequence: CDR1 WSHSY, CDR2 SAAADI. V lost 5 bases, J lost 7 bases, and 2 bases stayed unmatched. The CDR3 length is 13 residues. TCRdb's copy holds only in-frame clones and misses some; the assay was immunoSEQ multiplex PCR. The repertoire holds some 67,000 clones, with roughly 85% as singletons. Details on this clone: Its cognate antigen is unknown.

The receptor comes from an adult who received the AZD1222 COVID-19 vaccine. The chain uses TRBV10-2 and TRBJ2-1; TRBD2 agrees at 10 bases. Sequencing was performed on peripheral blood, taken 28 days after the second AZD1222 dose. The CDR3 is CASSRSGGNEQFF. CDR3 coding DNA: TGCGCCAGCAGTCGTAGCGGGGGGAATGAGCAGTTCTTC.